The 26 T cell receptor beta chains given below trace back to one sample, sequenced in a study of blood T cell repertoires in COVID-19. Here immunoSEQ multiplex PCR was the method, and the copy in TCRdb shows in-frame clones only, minus some. The table has about 50,000 clones, approximately 86% seen once. Material for sequencing was peripheral blood. The receptors were sampled from an elderly man with active COVID-19.

The chain links TRBV15 to TRBJ2-1; the match to TRBD2 covers 10 bases. Germline CDR1 and CDR2: LNHNV and YYDKDF (reference sequence). Unmatched junction bases numbered 11, after V lost 0 bases and J lost 12 bases. The CDR3 length is 16 residues. Here the CDR3 DNA reads TGTGCCACCAGCAGAGATCCAGCGGGAGGGCCATCACGGCAGTTCTTC. Protein sequence: CATSRDPAGGPSRQFF.

This chain joins TRBV7-3 and TRBJ1-1; 7 bases agree with TRBD1. Per the germline V gene, CDR1 is SGHTA and CDR2 is FQGTGA. The ends lost 5 bases at V and 0 bases at J; junction bases unmatched: 3. This CDR3 is built from 14 residues. CDR3 residues: CASSPGQLNTEAFF. In nucleotides, the CDR3 is TGTGCCAGCAGCCCGGGACAGTTGAACACTGAAGCTTTCTTT.

The chain is built from TRBV5-4 and TRBJ2-5; 10 bases line up with TRBD2. CDR3 length: 15 amino acids. CDR1 and CDR2 (germline): SGHNT, YYREEE (reference sequence). Trimming took 3 bases from V and 4 from J; bases not matched to a gene: 6. CDR3 protein: CASSSPSGRGETQYF. Written as DNA, the CDR3 is TGTGCCAGCAGCTCCCCCAGCGGGAGGGGAGAGACCCAGTACTTC. The full variable domain, with the rest looked up from reference TRBV5-4 and TRBJ2-5, is ETGVTQSPTHLIKTRGQQVTLRCSSQSGHNTVSWYQQALGQGPQFIFQYYREEENGRGNFPPRFSGLQFPNYSSELNVNALELDDSALYLCASSSPSGRGETQYFGPGTRLLVL.

The chain is built from TRBV5-1 and TRBJ2-3; TRBD2 matches 10 bases. The CDR3 length is 16 residues. V lost 4 bases, J lost 7 bases, and 12 bases stayed unmatched. The germline CDR1 and CDR2 sequences are SGHRS and YFSETQ. CDR3 loop: CASSPRASGSVNTQYF. Written as DNA, the CDR3 is TGCGCCAGCAGCCCCAGGGCTAGCGGGAGTGTGAATACGCAGTATTTT.

The chain has TRBV20-1 and TRBJ2-1, with 9 bases lining up with TRBD2. Germline V gene lookup returns CDR1 DFQATT and CDR2 SNEGSKA (reference sequence). The CDR3 spans 15 residues. Trimming removed 5 bases from V and 0 bases from J; junction bases left unmatched: 5. The CDR3 protein is CSAGEAGGSYNEQFF. The CDR3 DNA reads as TGCAGTGCTGGTGAAGCGGGAGGCTCCTACAATGAGCAGTTCTTC.

V and J are TRBV29-1 and TRBJ2-7, with 7 positions matching TRBD2. Per germline, CDR1 SQVTM and CDR2 ANQGSEA. V dropped 4 bases and J dropped 5; count of bases not matched to a gene: 8. CDR3 length: 13 residues. The CDR3 DNA reads as TGCAGCGTTGCTTGGGGGGGTGGCAACGAGCAGTACTTC. Its translation is CSVAWGGGNEQYF.

V usage is TRBV4-1 and J usage is TRBJ1-2; a weak D match, TRBD1 (5 bases). The CDR3 is made up of 14 amino acids. Trimming stripped 3 bases from V and 7 bases from J, with 15 bases between. From germline, CDR1 is MGHRA and CDR2 YSYEKL. The chain's CDR3 is CASSQQGGFRGYTF. CDR3 DNA sequence: TGCGCCAGCAGCCAGCAGGGTGGTTTTCGTGGCTACACCTTC.

The genes are TRBV2 and TRBJ2-7, with 7 bases fitting TRBD1. From germline, CDR1 is SNHLY and CDR2 FYNNEI. Losses at the gene ends were 6 bases for V and 5 bases for J; bases not matched to a gene: 10. This CDR3 spans 14 amino acids. DNA for the CDR3: TGTGCCAGCAGCTACGTCACAGGGGCGGACGAGCAGTACTTC. Translating gives CASSYVTGADEQYF.

The V gene is TRBV7-3, the J gene TRBJ2-5, with D tentatively TRBD1 (5 bases). The CDR3 spans 14 residues. Per the germline V gene, CDR1 is SGHTA and CDR2 is FQGTGA. Trimming removed 5 bases at V and 1 base at J, with 11 bases between. The CDR3 DNA is TGTGCCAGCAGCCCAGGGTCAGGCCAAGAGACCCAGTACTTC. Protein product: CASSPGSGQETQYF.

The chain uses TRBV6-6 and TRBJ2-5; TRBD2 might be the D (6 bases). Trimming pared 8 bases from V and 5 bases from J, leaving 15 bases between. In germline, CDR1 is MNHNY, CDR2 SVGAGI (reference sequence). The CDR3 sequence is 13 residues long. CDR3 DNA: TGTGCCAGCCAGGGACTGACGGGGGAGACCCAGTACTTC. Amino acid sequence: CASQGLTGETQYF.

V and J are TRBV9 and TRBJ2-1; possible D gene TRBD2, 5 bases. Trimming removed 7 bases at V and 8 bases at J, with 19 bases between. The CDR3 loop spans 14 amino acids. Germline V gene sequence: CDR1 SGDLS, CDR2 YYNGEE. The CDR3 here is CASETGPPGDEQFF. The CDR3 DNA is TGTGCCAGCGAAACCGGGCCCCCCGGGGATGAGCAGTTCTTC.

The genes are TRBV30 and TRBJ2-1; 11 bases are shared with TRBD2. V was clipped by 8 bases and J by 4 bases; unmatched bases: 4. This CDR3 region has 13 residues. Looked up from germline, CDR1 is GTSNPN and CDR2 is SVGIG (reference sequence). CDR3 amino acids: CAGSGGGYNEQFF. The CDR3 DNA reads TGTGCCGGTAGCGGGGGGGGATACAATGAGCAGTTCTTC.

The chain carries TRBV3-1 (or the pseudogene TRBV3-2) and TRBJ2-2; 12 bases match TRBD2. CDR1 and CDR2 from the germline V gene are LGHDT and YNNKEL (reference sequence). The ends lost 1 base at V and 1 base at J; junction bases unmatched: 4. The CDR3 consists of 18 residues. The CDR3 reads CASSQALAGGQNTGELFF. The CDR3 coding sequence is TGTGCCAGCAGCCAAGCACTAGCGGGAGGCCAGAACACCGGGGAGCTGTTTTTT.

This chain uses TRBV7-2 with TRBJ2-1, with 7 bases fitting TRBD2. Germline V gives CDR1 SGHTA, CDR2 FQGNSA. After removal of 5 bases from V and 5 bases from J, the junction contained 6 bases not matched to a gene. The CDR3 contains 14 residues. CDR3 bases: TGTGCCAGCAGCCTTTCGACTAGCCACAATGAGCAGTTCTTC. Residues: CASSLSTSHNEQFF. Variable domain in full (rest from reference TRBV7-2 and TRBJ2-1): GAGVSQSPSNKVTEKGKDVELRCDPISGHTALYWYRQSLGQGLEFLIYFQGNSAPDKSGLPSDRFSAERTGGSVSTLTIQRTQQEDSAVYLCASSLSTSHNEQFFGPGTRLTVL.

The chain is built from TRBV6-5 and TRBJ2-5; TRBD2 matches 12 bases. V was pared by 6 bases and J by 4 bases, with 6 bases of the junction left unmatched. The CDR3 is 15 residues long. Germline loops: CDR1 MNHEY, CDR2 SVGAGI. CDR3 bases: TGTGCCAGCAGACTACTAGCGGGAGGAGGAGAGACCCAGTACTTC. Its protein product is CASRLLAGGGETQYF.

The gene calls are TRBV18 and TRBJ2-1, with 10 bases aligning to TRBD2. The trim removed 1 base at V and 9 bases at J, leaving 6 bases unmatched. The CDR3 sequence is 15 residues long. The germline V gene encodes CDR1 KGHSH and CDR2 LQKENI. CDR3 DNA sequence: TGTGCCAGCTCACCACAGGCTAGCGGGAGTAGTGAGCAGTTCTTC. Its translation is CASSPQASGSSEQFF.

The J gene is TRBJ2-1, the V gene TRBV5-1; the D gene is possibly TRBD2 (5 bases). Trimming stripped 0 bases from V and 3 bases from J, with 13 bases between. Germline V gene data show CDR1 as SGHRS and CDR2 as YFSETQ. The CDR3 consists of 16 residues. DNA for the CDR3: TGCGCCAGCAGCTTGGCCGGGAACAGACTCTACAATGAGCAGTTCTTC. Amino acid sequence: CASSLAGNRLYNEQFF.

This chain uses TRBV28 with TRBJ2-7; possibly TRBD2 for D (6 bases). The ends were cut back, 11 bases at V and 8 bases at J, with 22 bases in the middle. There are 13 residues in the CDR3. The germline V gene encodes CDR1 MDHEN and CDR2 SYDVKM. The CDR3 bases are TGTGCCGCATCGCCCTTTGGCGGGGATAAGCAGTACTTC. Protein product: CAASPFGGDKQYF.

This clone was seen once. The chain links TRBV7-6 to TRBJ2-1, with D maybe TRBD2 (6 bases). V lost 1 base and J 1 base, leaving 11 bases between the germline ends. In germline, CDR1 is SGHVS, CDR2 FNYEAQ. The CDR3 spans 16 residues. The CDR3 DNA reads TGTGCCAGCAGCTTAGGAACGGGAGTTTCCTACAATGAGCAGTTCTTC. Residues: CASSLGTGVSYNEQFF.

This chain joins TRBV28 and TRBJ1-5; TRBD1 aligns across 8 bases. Germline V lookup: CDR1 MDHEN, CDR2 SYDVKM. The ends lost 6 bases at V and 8 bases at J; junction bases unmatched: 9. The CDR3 is 14 residues long. DNA of the CDR3: TGTGCCAGCAGCCCCGGACAGGGTAGTAAGCCCCAGCATTTT. Translation gives CASSPGQGSKPQHF.

The rearrangement links TRBV6-5 to TRBJ2-2; possible D gene TRBD1, 6 bases. CDR1 is MNHEY and CDR2 is SVGAGI in the germline V gene. The CDR3 length is 14 residues. Trimming took off 7 bases at V and 1 base at J, with 10 bases between the two ends. The DNA for the CDR3 is TGTGCCAGCACTACGGGACAGAACACCGGGGAGCTGTTTTTT. As protein: CASTTGQNTGELFF.

The CDR3, as DNA: TGTGCCAGCAGTCCCAGATCCCTAGGCAACGACGAGCAGTACTTC. Its translation: CASSPRSLGNDEQYF. The V gene is TRBV6-6, the J gene TRBJ2-7; D is unresolved. Germline assignment: CDR1 MNHNY and CDR2 SVGAGI (reference sequence). The CDR3 consists of 15 residues. Trimming stripped 5 bases from V and 5 bases from J, with 19 bases between.

J is TRBJ2-1 and V is TRBV3-1 (or the pseudogene TRBV3-2), with D maybe TRBD2 (6 bases). Germline CDR1 reads LGHDT; CDR2 reads YNNKEL (reference sequence). The CDR3 has 15 amino acids. Trimming cost V 5 bases and J 2 bases, with 13 bases left between them. This CDR3 is CASSNSAGTYNEQFF. Written as DNA, the CDR3 is TGTGCCAGCAGCAATTCTGCGGGGACCTACAATGAGCAGTTCTTC.

The V and J genes are TRBV7-9 and TRBJ2-7; no definite D call. The CDR3 totals 15 residues. Trimming pared 5 bases from V and 6 bases from J, leaving 20 bases between. Per germline, CDR1 SEHNR and CDR2 FQNEAQ (reference sequence). This CDR3 reads CASSGTSTAFIEQYF. The CDR3 coding sequence is TGTGCCAGCAGCGGAACATCTACAGCATTTATCGAGCAGTACTTC.

The genes are TRBV4-1 and TRBJ2-1; D is unclear. Germline values: CDR1 MGHRA, CDR2 YSYEKL. Trimming stripped 0 bases from V and 10 bases from J, with 10 bases between. CDR3 length: 13 amino acids. DNA for the CDR3: TGCGCCAGCAGCCAAGATGGGCCCAAGGAGCAGTTCTTC. Its translation is CASSQDGPKEQFF.

This chain joins TRBV28 and TRBJ2-3; 12 bases map to TRBD2. The CDR3 is made up of 16 amino acids. The germline V gene has CDR1 MDHEN and CDR2 SYDVKM. V shed 4 bases and J 3 bases; nucleotides not matched to a gene: 5. The CDR3 loop reads CASSSLTSGRTDTQYF. CDR3 DNA sequence: TGTGCCAGCAGTTCCCTGACTAGCGGGAGAACAGATACGCAGTATTTT.